One and the same sample provided the 18 T cell receptor beta chains below, sequenced in a study of long-term antiretroviral therapy in people with HIV. With survey level as its setting, the immunoSEQ assay was v3.0. The assay was immunoSEQ multiplex PCR, and TCRdb's table has in-frame clones only and misses some. The table has around 35,000 clones, 65% to 80% seen once. The material was unsorted PBMCs, obtained 3.1 years after starting antiretroviral therapy. These receptors were taken from a woman between 45 and 65 years old with HIV.

This clone showed up just a few times. The J gene is TRBJ1-1, the V gene TRBV19; D is unresolved. The CDR3 totals 12 residues. Germline V gene data show CDR1 as LNHDA and CDR2 as SQIVND (reference sequence). Trimming removed 4 bases at V and 7 bases at J, with 10 bases between. The CDR3 region has the DNA TGTGCCAGTAGTACAAGACACCTTGAAGCTTTCTTT. Protein sequence: CASSTRHLEAFF.

The chain carries TRBV27 and TRBJ2-7; D is perhaps TRBD1 (5 bases). Germline CDR1 reads MNHEY; CDR2 reads SMNVEV (reference sequence). The V and J ends lost 9 bases and 1 base respectively, with 16 bases between them. This CDR3 has 14 residues. The DNA for the CDR3 is TGTGCCAGTTCATCAGGGCTCCCATCCTACGAGCAGTACTTC. This codes for CASSSGLPSYEQYF.

V usage is TRBV7-2 and J usage is TRBJ1-2; 11 bases are a match to TRBD1. V trimming: 5 bases; J trimming: 1 base; junction bases outside the gene matches: 6. The germline gives CDR1 SGHTA, CDR2 FQGNSA. The CDR3 is 16 amino acids. The CDR3 is CASSPQGQGVNYGYTF. CDR3 coding DNA: TGTGCCAGCAGCCCCCAGGGACAGGGGGTTAACTATGGCTACACCTTC.

The chain joins TRBV7-9 to TRBJ1-2; 7 nucleotides line up with TRBD1. CDR1 is SEHNR, CDR2 FQNEAQ, per germline (reference sequence). The V gene end was trimmed by 4 bases and the J gene end by 8 bases; junction bases not matched to a gene: 10. The CDR3 has 14 residues. This CDR3 is CASSSYRGAGGYTF. CDR3 sequence (DNA): TGTGCCAGCAGCTCTTACAGGGGCGCAGGGGGCTACACCTTC.

The V and J genes are TRBV9 and TRBJ1-2, with D tentatively TRBD1 (5 bases). CDR3 size: 13 residues. The germline CDR1 and CDR2 sequences are SGDLS and YYNGEE. Trimming took 1 base from V and 13 from J, leaving 17 bases between them. The CDR3 region has the DNA TGTGCCAGCAGCGTAAGCGGGGGATCTCCTTTCACCTTC. Protein product: CASSVSGGSPFTF.

The chain recombines TRBV9 with TRBJ1-1, with D tentatively TRBD1 (5 bases). The V and J ends lost 4 bases and 5 bases respectively, with 15 bases between them. The CDR3 is 14 amino acids. Germline V gene sequence: CDR1 SGDLS, CDR2 YYNGEE. This CDR3 reads CASSPGGVGTEAFF. DNA for the CDR3: TGTGCCAGCAGCCCCGGAGGGGTTGGAACTGAAGCTTTCTTT.

By frequency in the sample, this clone is medium-sized. The chain couples TRBV7-9 to TRBJ1-1; 12 nucleotides align to TRBD1. In germline, CDR1 is SEHNR, CDR2 FQNEAQ (reference sequence). The J segment lost 5 bases and the V segment lost 6 bases, leaving 7 bases of the junction unmatched. This CDR3 contains 15 residues. The CDR3 region is CASRSRDRGRTEAFF. The CDR3 coding sequence is TGTGCCAGCAGGAGCCGGGACAGGGGGCGGACTGAAGCTTTCTTT.

CDR3: CASTDQDYGYTF. The DNA of the CDR3 is TGCGCCAGCACCGACCAAGACTATGGCTACACCTTC. The chain links TRBV5-1 to TRBJ1-2; no clear D. This CDR3 is built from 12 residues. Germline loops: CDR1 SGHRS, CDR2 YFSETQ. Trimming left V 6 bases short and J 3 bases short, with 9 bases between.

The CDR3 is CASSPGRVDGYTF. CDR3 bases: TGCGCCAGCAGCCCTGGACGGGTTGATGGCTACACCTTC. The J gene is TRBJ1-2, the V gene TRBV5-1; no firm D call. Germline loops: CDR1 SGHRS, CDR2 YFSETQ. Trimming pared 4 bases from V and 6 bases from J, leaving 13 bases between. The CDR3 covers 13 residues.

The chain combines TRBV6-1 with TRBJ1-1; D possibly corresponds to TRBD1 (5 bases). V shed 3 bases and J shed 1 base, with 6 bases lying between them. Germline CDR1 is MNHNS and CDR2 is SASEGT. The CDR3 contains 13 residues. The CDR3 is CASSDTGNTEAFF. The CDR3 DNA follows: TGTGCCAGCAGTGATACAGGGAACACTGAAGCTTTCTTT.

This clone showed up just once. The chain is built from TRBV7-2 and TRBJ1-4; D remains ambiguous. Trimming left V 6 bases short and J 2 bases short, with 13 bases between. Germline loops: CDR1 SGHTA, CDR2 FQGNSA. The CDR3 length is 15 residues. The CDR3 here is CASSQQPGTNEKLFF. In nucleotides, the CDR3 is TGTGCCAGCAGTCAACAACCGGGGACTAATGAAAAACTGTTTTTT.

The chain uses TRBV7-2 and TRBJ2-7; the match to TRBD2 covers 9 bases. The CDR3 consists of 18 residues. The junction had 13 bases not matched to a gene; V was cut back by 1 base and J by 3 bases. Germline assignment: CDR1 SGHTA and CDR2 FQGNSA. The CDR3 protein is CASSLVGGSSGGLYEQYV. CDR3 nucleotides: TGTGCCAGCAGCTTAGTCGGGGGGAGTAGCGGGGGTCTCTACGAGCAGTACGTC.

The rearrangement joins TRBV9 to TRBJ2-2; D ambiguous. The length of the CDR3 is 12 residues. V was shortened by 5 bases and J by 8 bases, with 10 bases between the two germline ends. Germline lookup yields CDR1 SGDLS and CDR2 YYNGEE. CDR3 amino acids: CASRTDWGELFF. CDR3 bases: TGTGCCAGCAGGACCGACTGGGGGGAGCTGTTTTTT.

This clone was found a few times. This chain joins TRBV6-5 and TRBJ2-7; 7 bases agree with TRBD1. The CDR3 totals 14 residues. From germline, CDR1 is MNHEY and CDR2 SVGAGI. The ends lost 8 bases at V and 3 bases at J; junction bases unmatched: 10. CDR3 DNA sequence: TGTGCCAGCGGGAAGGGACAGTCTGTCTACGAGCAGTACTTC. Residues: CASGKGQSVYEQYF.

J is TRBJ2-3 and V is TRBV5-1; 10 nucleotides line up with TRBD2. The CDR3 is made up of 16 amino acids. Losses at the gene ends were 0 bases for V and 4 bases for J; bases not matched to a gene: 5. Germline CDR1 reads SGHRS; CDR2 reads YFSETQ. The DNA for the CDR3 is TGCGCCAGCAGCTTGGTCGCTAGCGGGGGCGCAGATACGCAGTATTTT. The encoded protein is CASSLVASGGADTQYF.

The V gene is TRBV6-4, the J gene TRBJ1-1; weak D call: TRBD1 (5 bases). V gave up 6 bases and J gave up 2 bases, with 10 bases separating them. Germline V gene lookup returns CDR1 MRHNA and CDR2 SNTAGT. This CDR3 comprises 13 residues. The CDR3 loop reads CASSRQSNTEAFF. For the CDR3, the DNA is TGTGCCAGCAGCAGACAGAGCAACACTGAAGCTTTCTTT.

DNA for the CDR3: TGTGCCAGCAGCGTTCCCGGGACAGGGGCCAATGAGCAGTTCTTC. Protein product: CASSVPGTGANEQFF. The chain employs TRBV11-2 and TRBJ2-1, with 10 bases that match TRBD1. The CDR3 has 15 residues. Germline CDR1 reads SGHAT; CDR2 reads FQNNGV. Losses at the gene ends were 5 bases for V and 6 bases for J; bases not matched to a gene: 7.

A few counts support this clone. The J gene is TRBJ2-3, the V gene TRBV9; D gene unclear. V lost 3 bases and J 0 bases, leaving 8 bases between the germline ends. The CDR3 runs 14 residues. CDR1 is SGDLS, CDR2 YYNGEE, per germline. CDR3 region: CASSATASTDTQYF. The CDR3 DNA follows: TGTGCCAGCAGCGCAACAGCCAGCACAGATACGCAGTATTTT.